The present TCR beta chain was sequenced within a study of shared clonotypes between healthy human individuals. Study-wide results and caveats: Approximately 4.6% of naive CD4 clonotypes were common to a few donors.

As for this clone: Antigen unknown.

The V and J ends lost 2 bases and 5 bases respectively, with 9 bases between them. Germline CDR1 GTSNPN, CDR2 SVGIG (reference sequence). The CDR3 has 12 amino acids. This was a deep-level run. This table comes from immunoSEQ multiplex PCR, and its TCRdb copy is limited to in-frame clones, with some not included. The sample has millions of clones, 90% to 95% seen once. The chain joins TRBV30 to TRBJ1-2; a possible D gene is TRBD1 (5 bases). Sequencing was done on a sample of naive CD4+ T cells sorted from blood. Noted subset: CD45RA+ positively selected. This TCR was recovered from a man in his late teens or twenties in good health. The CDR3 region is CAWSRQLYGYTF. CDR3 nucleotides: TGTGCCTGGAGTCGACAGCTGTATGGCTACACCTTC.